This T cell receptor beta chain was identified in a study of cytotoxic CD8 clonotypes in ibrutinib-treated CLL. Study in general: The patient breakdown showed around 10 relapsed/refractory and about 16 treatment-naive cases, with under 18 IGHV unmutated. Samples showed on average roughly 260,000 productive templates and about 94,000 productive rearrangements.

V shed 4 bases, J shed 0 bases, and the junction held 5 bases outside the gene matches. CDR3 length equals 18 residues. Germline CDR1 SGHNT, CDR2 YENEEA. Regarding the study as a whole: The study found baseline clonality above age-matched healthy donors, tracking circulating CD8+ T-cell counts. Public clonotypes, an uncommon group, contracted or remained stable on treatment.

Comment on this clone: The antigen is undetermined.

Method: immunoSEQ multiplex PCR; TCRdb's copy keeps in-frame clones and lacks some. Counted here are about 200,000 clones, 79% occurring once; the ten biggest clones make up over 10%. The TCR comes from a human donor with chronic lymphocytic leukemia. The V gene is TRBV11-3, the J gene TRBJ2-1, with TRBD2 identical over 14 bases. The sequences come from PBMCs, collected after 12 months of ibrutinib treatment. The CDR3: CASSWGTSGSSSYNEQFF. CDR3 bases: TGTGCCAGCAGCTGGGGGACTAGCGGGAGTAGCTCCTACAATGAGCAGTTCTTC.